This TCR beta chain is drawn from a study of regulatory T cells in long-lasting Graves disease. Study summary: The term persistent Graves' disease signified upward of 5 years on antithyroid drugs with positive TSH receptor antibodies.

This clonotype was seen more than once but under ten times. CDR3 size: 12 residues. Trimming removed 5 bases at V and 4 bases at J, with 7 bases between. CDR1 KGHDR and CDR2 SFDVKD come from the germline V gene. Through Arm-PCR of CDR3 regions and iRepertoire HTBI primers, TCR beta libraries were built. Using its own MiXCR run on the multiplex PCR reads, TCRdb lists one record per CDR3 protein. The data show around 460,000 distinct CDR3 sequences, around a fifth seen once. Time point denoted: persistent/refractory GD, antithyroid drugs over 5 years with positive TRAb. TCR sequences were obtained from RNA taken from PBMCs.

The chain links TRBV24-1 to TRBJ2-5; D is ambiguous. The input for sequencing was peripheral blood mononuclear cells (PBMCs), taken when the disease was refractory, from a patient treated with antithyroid drugs. The sequence was obtained from a female donor with Graves disease. CDR3 loop: CATSGNRETQYF. For the CDR3, the DNA is TGTGCCACCAGTGGCAATAGAGAGACCCAGTACTTC.